A selection of T cell receptor beta chains follows, all from one sample in a study of blood T cell repertoires in COVID-19. Assay: immunoSEQ multiplex PCR; the TCRdb copy retains only in-frame clones and omits some. The sample holds roughly 45,000 clones, over 75% seen once. Sequenced input: peripheral blood. These TCRs come from a woman aged 55 to 70 with acute or convalescent COVID-19. Each CDR3 is given with its conserved first and last residue. D genes are given only for firm matches. Some rows have no size entry. The others give once, few or many, or a class for an expanded clone.

j_call: TRBJ2-3
d_call: .
clone_size: once
v_call: TRBV7-9
cdr3_aa: CASSLEATDTQYF
cdr3_nt: TGTGCCAGCAGCTTAGAAGCCACAGATACGCAGTATTTT

j_call: TRBJ1-3
d_call: TRBD1
clone_size: .
v_call: TRBV7-9
cdr3_aa: CASSHGDSGNTIYF
cdr3_nt: TGTGCCAGCAGCCACGGGGACAGTGGAAACACCATATATTTT

j_call: TRBJ2-2
d_call: TRBD2
clone_size: few
v_call: TRBV27
cdr3_aa: CASSFLLAGGGELFF
cdr3_nt: TGTGCCAGCAGTTTTTTGCTAGCGGGAGGTGGGGAGCTGTTTTTT

j_call: TRBJ2-1
d_call: .
clone_size: .
v_call: TRBV6-5
cdr3_aa: CASRVGLAYNEQFF
cdr3_nt: TGTGCCAGCAGAGTCGGGCTAGCTTACAATGAGCAGTTCTTC

j_call: TRBJ2-2
d_call: .
clone_size: .
v_call: TRBV6-4
cdr3_aa: CASRAPLSGELFF
cdr3_nt: TGTGCCAGCAGGGCCCCCCTTTCCGGGGAGCTGTTTTTT

j_call: TRBJ2-1
d_call: TRBD2
clone_size: .
v_call: TRBV7-9
cdr3_aa: CASSLDLAGEANEQFF
cdr3_nt: TGTGCCAGCAGCTTAGATCTAGCGGGAGAAGCGAATGAGCAGTTCTTC

j_call: TRBJ1-2
d_call: TRBD1
clone_size: .
v_call: TRBV12-3/TRBV12-4
cdr3_aa: CASSNWDSSGYTF
cdr3_nt: TGTGCCAGCAGTAACTGGGACAGTTCCGGCTACACCTTC

j_call: TRBJ1-2
d_call: .
clone_size: .
v_call: TRBV6-5
cdr3_aa: CASKGGDYGYTF
cdr3_nt: TGTGCCAGCAAAGGAGGCGACTATGGCTACACCTTC

j_call: TRBJ2-3
d_call: TRBD1
clone_size: .
v_call: TRBV12-3/TRBV12-4
cdr3_aa: CASSSGGGTQYF
cdr3_nt: TGTGCCAGCAGTTCAGGGGGTGGTACGCAGTATTTT

j_call: TRBJ1-5
d_call: .
clone_size: .
v_call: TRBV6-5
cdr3_aa: CASSYGSGDQPQHF
cdr3_nt: TGTGCCAGCAGTTACGGCTCAGGGGATCAGCCCCAGCATTTT

j_call: TRBJ1-3
d_call: TRBD1
clone_size: .
v_call: TRBV29-1
cdr3_aa: CSAGGQGGNTIYF
cdr3_nt: TGCAGCGCCGGCGGACAGGGGGGAAACACCATATATTTT

j_call: TRBJ2-7
d_call: .
clone_size: .
v_call: TRBV6-6
cdr3_aa: CASSYGSGADEQYF
cdr3_nt: TGTGCCAGCAGTTACGGGTCAGGGGCAGACGAGCAGTACTTC

j_call: TRBJ1-1
d_call: TRBD1
clone_size: .
v_call: TRBV5-1
cdr3_aa: CASSPGTGEAFF
cdr3_nt: TGCGCCAGCAGCCCCGGGACAGGTGAAGCTTTCTTT

j_call: TRBJ1-2
d_call: .
clone_size: .
v_call: TRBV5-4
cdr3_aa: CASSLTGDYGYTF
cdr3_nt: TGTGCCAGCAGCTTGACCGGGGACTATGGCTACACCTTC

j_call: TRBJ2-1
d_call: TRBD1
clone_size: .
v_call: TRBV28
cdr3_aa: CASSQTGESPRNNEQFF
cdr3_nt: TGTGCCAGCAGCCAAACAGGGGAATCACCACGGAACAATGAGCAGTTCTTC

j_call: TRBJ2-5
d_call: TRBD2
clone_size: .
v_call: TRBV4-2
cdr3_aa: CASSQITTSGGASETQYF
cdr3_nt: TGTGCCAGCAGCCAAATTACGACTAGCGGGGGGGCTAGTGAGACCCAGTACTTC

j_call: TRBJ1-4
d_call: TRBD1
clone_size: .
v_call: TRBV3-1/TRBV3-2
cdr3_aa: CASSPWTGGNEKLFF
cdr3_nt: TGTGCCAGCAGCCCGTGGACAGGAGGTAATGAAAAACTGTTTTTT

j_call: TRBJ1-1
d_call: .
clone_size: .
v_call: TRBV5-1
cdr3_aa: CASSLEQAAFEAFF
cdr3_nt: TGCGCCAGCAGCTTGGAGCAGGCAGCATTTGAAGCTTTCTTT

j_call: TRBJ2-1
d_call: TRBD2
clone_size: .
v_call: TRBV7-3
cdr3_aa: CASSSRLAGLDEQFF
cdr3_nt: TGTGCCAGCAGCTCCAGACTAGCGGGGTTGGATGAGCAGTTCTTC

j_call: TRBJ1-2
d_call: TRBD1
clone_size: .
v_call: TRBV29-1
cdr3_aa: CSVEDLAGGGGYTF
cdr3_nt: TGCAGCGTTGAAGATCTGGCAGGGGGTGGTGGCTACACCTTC

j_call: TRBJ1-1
d_call: TRBD1
clone_size: .
v_call: TRBV27
cdr3_aa: CASSLSWTGGEAFF
cdr3_nt: TGTGCCAGCAGTTTATCGTGGACAGGGGGCGAGGCTTTCTTT

j_call: TRBJ1-2
d_call: TRBD1
clone_size: few
v_call: TRBV3-1/TRBV3-2
cdr3_aa: CASSQLHSGQGTRGRNGYTF
cdr3_nt: TGTGCCAGCAGCCAATTACACTCAGGACAGGGGACCCGGGGTCGCAATGGCTACACCTTC

j_call: TRBJ2-7
d_call: .
clone_size: .
v_call: TRBV30
cdr3_aa: CAWIKGAYEQYF
cdr3_nt: TGTGCCTGGATAAAGGGAGCCTACGAGCAGTACTTC

j_call: TRBJ1-5
d_call: TRBD1
clone_size: .
v_call: TRBV18
cdr3_aa: CASSLQGVGQPQHF
cdr3_nt: TGTGCCAGCTCACTACAGGGGGTGGGGCAGCCCCAGCATTTT

j_call: TRBJ2-3
d_call: TRBD2
clone_size: .
v_call: TRBV6-4
cdr3_aa: CASRAGGEDTQYF
cdr3_nt: TGTGCCAGCCGAGCCGGGGGGGAAGATACGCAGTATTTT

j_call: TRBJ1-1
d_call: .
clone_size: .
v_call: TRBV15
cdr3_aa: CAISLTANTEAFF
cdr3_nt: TGTGCCATATCTTTAACAGCGAACACTGAAGCTTTCTTT

j_call: TRBJ2-5
d_call: TRBD2
clone_size: few
v_call: TRBV27
cdr3_aa: CASSLRTSGSDQYF
cdr3_nt: TGTGCCAGCAGTTTAAGGACTAGCGGGAGCGACCAGTACTTC

j_call: TRBJ2-3
d_call: .
clone_size: .
v_call: TRBV15
cdr3_aa: CATRWQGINTQYF
cdr3_nt: TGTGCCACCAGGTGGCAGGGAATAAATACGCAGTATTTT

j_call: TRBJ2-1
d_call: TRBD2
clone_size: .
v_call: TRBV9
cdr3_aa: CASSAQSGGPYEQFF
cdr3_nt: TGTGCCAGCAGCGCCCAATCGGGGGGGCCCTATGAGCAGTTCTTC

j_call: TRBJ2-1
d_call: TRBD1
clone_size: .
v_call: TRBV7-3
cdr3_aa: CASSLRDRGAEQFF
cdr3_nt: TGTGCCAGCAGCTTACGCGACAGGGGAGCGGAGCAGTTCTTC

j_call: TRBJ1-2
d_call: .
clone_size: .
v_call: TRBV3-1/TRBV3-2
cdr3_aa: CASGLARGYTF
cdr3_nt: TGTGCCAGCGGGCTAGCGAGGGGCTACACCTTC

j_call: TRBJ2-3
d_call: .
clone_size: .
v_call: TRBV7-6
cdr3_aa: CASSRSGTDTQYF
cdr3_nt: TGTGCCAGCAGCAGGAGCGGCACAGATACGCAGTATTTT

j_call: TRBJ1-1
d_call: .
clone_size: .
v_call: TRBV6-5
cdr3_aa: CASHTRGTEAFF
cdr3_nt: TGTGCCAGCCACACAAGGGGCACTGAAGCTTTCTTT

j_call: TRBJ2-3
d_call: TRBD1
clone_size: .
v_call: TRBV5-1
cdr3_aa: CASSWGTGGTDTQYF
cdr3_nt: TGCGCCAGCAGCTGGGGGACAGGGGGCACAGATACGCAGTATTTT

j_call: TRBJ2-3
d_call: .
clone_size: .
v_call: TRBV21-1
cdr3_aa: CASTITNPIQGQGSPRDTQYF
cdr3_nt: TGTGCCAGCACTATTACCAACCCGATTCAGGGACAGGGTTCTCCCCGGGATACGCAGTATTTT

j_call: TRBJ2-1
d_call: .
clone_size: .
v_call: TRBV27
cdr3_aa: CASSLSRANEQFF
cdr3_nt: TGTGCCAGCAGTTTATCCAGGGCCAATGAGCAGTTCTTC

j_call: TRBJ2-5
d_call: TRBD1
clone_size: .
v_call: TRBV5-4
cdr3_aa: CASSLARDRLQETQYF
cdr3_nt: TGTGCCAGCAGCTTGGCCCGGGACAGACTCCAAGAGACCCAGTACTTC

j_call: TRBJ2-1
d_call: .
clone_size: .
v_call: TRBV5-5
cdr3_aa: CASSLELASNEQFF
cdr3_nt: TGTGCCAGCAGCTTGGAACTAGCCTCCAATGAGCAGTTCTTC

j_call: TRBJ1-1
d_call: TRBD1
clone_size: once
v_call: TRBV19
cdr3_aa: CASSLRPGQGNTEAFF
cdr3_nt: TGTGCCAGTAGTCTCCGACCGGGACAGGGTAACACTGAAGCTTTCTTT

j_call: TRBJ1-6
d_call: .
clone_size: .
v_call: TRBV5-8
cdr3_aa: CASSLYLSSYNSPLHF
cdr3_nt: TGTGCCAGCAGCTTGTACTTGAGCTCCTATAATTCACCCCTCCACTTT

j_call: TRBJ1-3
d_call: .
clone_size: .
v_call: TRBV11-3
cdr3_aa: CASSLSGHSGNTIYF
cdr3_nt: TGTGCCAGCAGCTTATCAGGGCACTCTGGAAACACCATATATTTT

j_call: TRBJ2-2
d_call: TRBD2
clone_size: .
v_call: TRBV2
cdr3_aa: CASSEAALAGVTGELFF
cdr3_nt: TGTGCCAGCAGTGAAGCAGCTCTAGCGGGAGTCACCGGGGAGCTGTTTTTT

j_call: TRBJ2-5
d_call: .
clone_size: .
v_call: TRBV27
cdr3_aa: CASSQLGHPMETQYF
cdr3_nt: TGTGCCAGCAGTCAGCTGGGACACCCGATGGAGACCCAGTACTTC

j_call: TRBJ2-3
d_call: .
clone_size: .
v_call: TRBV29-1
cdr3_aa: CSVQRSSTDTQYF
cdr3_nt: TGCAGCGTCCAGCGGTCTAGCACAGATACGCAGTATTTT

j_call: TRBJ1-6
d_call: TRBD1
clone_size: .
v_call: TRBV10-3
cdr3_aa: CAISRDRVSPLHF
cdr3_nt: TGTGCCATCAGCCGGGACAGGGTTTCACCCCTCCACTTT

j_call: TRBJ2-2
d_call: TRBD1
clone_size: .
v_call: TRBV4-1
cdr3_aa: CASSHYGQANTGELFF
cdr3_nt: TGCGCCAGCAGCCACTATGGACAGGCTAACACCGGGGAGCTGTTTTTT

j_call: TRBJ1-2
d_call: .
clone_size: .
v_call: TRBV7-9
cdr3_aa: CASSLEVPGGYTF
cdr3_nt: TGTGCCAGCAGCTTAGAGGTTCCAGGCGGCTACACCTTC

j_call: TRBJ2-5
d_call: TRBD2
clone_size: .
v_call: TRBV5-1
cdr3_aa: CASSAGLAGHGETQYF
cdr3_nt: TGCGCCAGCAGCGCCGGACTAGCAGGACACGGGGAGACCCAGTACTTC

j_call: TRBJ1-6
d_call: TRBD1
clone_size: .
v_call: TRBV2
cdr3_aa: CASGSHGQDKGSPLHF
cdr3_nt: TGTGCCAGCGGCAGTCACGGACAGGATAAGGGTTCACCCCTCCACTTT

j_call: TRBJ2-1
d_call: .
clone_size: .
v_call: TRBV9
cdr3_aa: CASSATLGSEQFF
cdr3_nt: TGTGCCAGCAGCGCAACACTAGGGAGTGAGCAGTTCTTC

j_call: TRBJ2-5
d_call: TRBD2
clone_size: .
v_call: TRBV5-1
cdr3_aa: CASSAGTSGQETQYF
cdr3_nt: TGCGCCAGCAGCGCGGGGACTAGCGGGCAAGAGACCCAGTACTTC

j_call: TRBJ1-2
d_call: TRBD1
clone_size: few
v_call: TRBV5-1
cdr3_aa: CASRPGQGGYGYTF
cdr3_nt: TGCGCCAGCAGGCCGGGACAGGGCGGCTATGGCTACACCTTC

j_call: TRBJ1-5
d_call: .
clone_size: .
v_call: TRBV12-5
cdr3_aa: CASQYPGADSNQPQHF
cdr3_nt: TGTGCTAGCCAGTATCCGGGAGCTGATAGCAATCAGCCCCAGCATTTT

j_call: TRBJ2-7
d_call: TRBD2
clone_size: once
v_call: TRBV7-8
cdr3_aa: CASSFASGGPSSYEQYF
cdr3_nt: TGTGCCAGCAGCTTTGCTAGCGGGGGGCCAAGCTCCTACGAGCAGTACTTC

j_call: TRBJ1-5
d_call: .
clone_size: .
v_call: TRBV1
cdr3_aa: CTSSQDGRRAAQPQHF
cdr3_nt: TGCACCAGCAGCCAAGACGGACGCAGGGCCGCTCAGCCCCAGCATTTT

j_call: TRBJ1-2
d_call: TRBD1
clone_size: .
v_call: TRBV5-1
cdr3_aa: CASSWTGLLENGYTF
cdr3_nt: TGCGCCAGCAGCTGGACAGGGTTGTTGGAGAATGGCTACACCTTC

j_call: TRBJ2-2
d_call: TRBD1
clone_size: .
v_call: TRBV2
cdr3_aa: CASSERAGGSTGELFF
cdr3_nt: TGTGCCAGCAGTGAACGGGCAGGGGGTTCAACCGGGGAGCTGTTTTTT

j_call: TRBJ2-1
d_call: TRBD2
clone_size: .
v_call: TRBV5-8
cdr3_aa: CASSLMSGRYNEQFF
cdr3_nt: TGTGCCAGCAGCTTGATGAGCGGGAGGTACAATGAGCAGTTCTTC

j_call: TRBJ2-1
d_call: TRBD1
clone_size: .
v_call: TRBV5-4
cdr3_aa: CASSRTGRDEQFF
cdr3_nt: TGTGCCAGCAGCCGGACAGGGCGGGATGAGCAGTTCTTC

j_call: TRBJ2-7
d_call: TRBD1
clone_size: .
v_call: TRBV11-1
cdr3_aa: CASSRTGEGYEQYF
cdr3_nt: TGTGCCAGCAGCCGGACAGGGGAGGGCTACGAGCAGTACTTC